These 28 T cell receptor beta chains came from one sample sequenced in a study of OX40 agonist ivuxolimab in advanced cancers. Profiling relied on immunoSEQ multiplex PCR, and the TCRdb table lists in-frame clones only, not all of them. The data contain approximately 76,000 clones, about 90% of them seen just once; the ten biggest clones take up 0.78%. This specimen was CD4+ or CD8+ T cells sorted from blood, taken in a trial of the OX40 agonist ivuxolimab. These TCRs come from an adult with an advanced solid tumor such as melanoma, head and neck, liver or kidney cancer.

This clone was seen only once. J is TRBJ1-5 and V is TRBV6-6, with 10 bases aligning to TRBD1. The V segment lost 5 bases and the J segment 9 bases; nucleotides outside the gene matches: 4. Germline V CDR1 and CDR2: MNHNY, SVGAGI (reference sequence). There are 13 residues in the CDR3. The CDR3 here is CASSRQGAGPQHF. The CDR3 nucleotides read TGTGCCAGCAGTAGACAGGGGGCAGGGCCCCAGCATTTT.

The chain is built from TRBV15 and TRBJ2-5; D unclear. Trimming took 1 base from V and 4 from J, leaving 4 bases between them. CDR1 and CDR2 (germline): LNHNV, YYDKDF (reference sequence). The CDR3 totals 12 residues. Written as DNA, the CDR3 is TGTGCCACCAGCAGAGCCCGAGAGACCCAGTACTTC. It is translated as CATSRARETQYF. Combining the CDR3 with reference TRBV15 and TRBJ2-5 gives the whole variable domain DAMVIQNPRYQVTQFGKPVTLSCSQTLNHNVMYWYQQKSSQAPKLLFHYYDKDFNNEADTPDNFQSRRPNTSFCFLDIRSPGLGDTAMYLCATSRARETQYFGPGTRLLVL.

The chain recombines TRBV28 with TRBJ1-5; unclear D gene. Trimming took 0 bases from V and 1 from J, leaving 13 bases between them. Germline V CDR1 and CDR2: MDHEN, SYDVKM. The CDR3 totals 17 residues. CDR3 sequence reads: CASSLWAAAGSNQPQHF. CDR3 in DNA: TGTGCCAGCAGTTTATGGGCGGCCGCGGGGAGCAATCAGCCCCAGCATTTT. The full variable domain, rest sourced from reference TRBV28 and TRBJ1-5, is DVKVTQSSRYLVKRTGEKVFLECVQDMDHENMFWYRQDPGLGLRLIYFSYDVKMKEKGDIPEGYSVSREKKERFSLILESASTNQTSMYLCASSLWAAAGSNQPQHFGDGTRLSIL.

The chain carries TRBV28 and TRBJ1-4; 9 bases fit TRBD1. CDR1 MDHEN and CDR2 SYDVKM come from the germline V gene. V shed 5 bases and J 5 bases; nucleotides not matched to a gene: 6. The CDR3 covers 15 residues. The CDR3 coding sequence is TGTGCCAGCAGTCCCTGGGACAGGGCGAATGAAAAACTGTTTTTT. Its translation is CASSPWDRANEKLFF.

This chain links TRBV2 with TRBJ1-1; D is uncertain. The length of the CDR3 is 14 residues. V dropped 3 bases and J dropped 5 bases, with 13 bases sitting between them. CDR1 is SNHLY and CDR2 is FYNNEI in the germline V gene. As DNA, the CDR3 is TGTGCCAGCAGTGAGGGCAACGGGTGGACTGAAGCTTTCTTT. It is translated as CASSEGNGWTEAFF.

V and J are TRBV9 and TRBJ2-7; D possibly matches TRBD1 or TRBD2 (5 bases each). Per the germline V gene, CDR1 is SGDLS and CDR2 is YYNGEE. V dropped 0 bases and J dropped 1 base, with 14 bases sitting between them. This CDR3 contains 16 residues. This CDR3 is CASSVDGRGSSYEQYF. The CDR3 DNA reads TGTGCCAGCAGCGTAGATGGTCGGGGCAGTTCCTACGAGCAGTACTTC. Based on the CDR3 plus reference TRBV9 and TRBJ2-7, the full variable domain is DSGVTQTPKHLITATGQRVTLRCSPRSGDLSVYWYQQSLDQGLQFLIQYYNGEERAKGNILERFSAQQFPDLHSELNLSSLELGDSALYFCASSVDGRGSSYEQYFGPGTRLTVT.

The V and J genes are TRBV11-3 and TRBJ1-3, with D uncertain. The V end lost 1 base, the J end lost 4 bases, and 5 bases lay between the germline ends. Germline CDR1 SGHNT, CDR2 YENEEA. This CDR3 contains 13 residues. In DNA, the CDR3 is TGTGCCAGCAGCTTAGCCAGGGGAAACACCATATATTTT. It translates to CASSLARGNTIYF.

The V gene is TRBV9, the J gene TRBJ2-1, with 7 bases that match TRBD2. V trimming: 5 bases; J trimming: 8 bases; junction bases outside the gene matches: 13. The CDR3 extends over 15 amino acids. Germline values: CDR1 SGDLS, CDR2 YYNGEE. The CDR3 is CASSYQPGGGYEQFF. The CDR3 nucleotides read TGTGCCAGCAGTTATCAGCCGGGAGGTGGGTATGAGCAGTTCTTC.

This clone is a singleton in its sample. The chain is built from TRBV18 and TRBJ2-7, with 9 bases matching TRBD1. CDR1 KGHSH and CDR2 LQKENI come from the germline V gene. The V gene end was trimmed by 4 bases and the J gene end by 5 bases; junction bases not matched to a gene: 6. CDR3 size: 14 residues. For the CDR3, the DNA is TGTGCCAGCTCACGGGACAGGGTAAAGAACGAGCAGTACTTC. Its protein product is CASSRDRVKNEQYF.

This clone was seen only once. J is TRBJ2-7 and V is TRBV5-1; 7 bases fit TRBD2. The CDR3 has 15 amino acids. Germline V gene lookup returns CDR1 SGHRS and CDR2 YFSETQ. With 1 base clipped from V and 0 bases from J, the junction kept 4 bases outside the gene matches. The CDR3 is CASSLFGGSSYEQYF. CDR3 nucleotide sequence: TGCGCCAGCAGCTTGTTCGGGGGGAGCTCCTACGAGCAGTACTTC.

This chain joins TRBV7-9 and TRBJ1-2; the D is unclear. The CDR3 is 12 amino acids. V shed 1 base and J shed 7 bases, with 7 bases lying between them. From germline, CDR1 is SEHNR and CDR2 FQNEAQ (reference sequence). CDR3 residues: CASSLVWSGYTF. The DNA for the CDR3 is TGTGCCAGCAGCTTAGTGTGGAGTGGCTACACCTTC.

The chain employs TRBV19 and TRBJ2-4; a possible D gene is TRBD1 (5 bases). The germline gives CDR1 LNHDA, CDR2 SQIVND (reference sequence). The CDR3 extends over 14 amino acids. Trimming took 5 bases from V and 0 from J, leaving 8 bases between them. The CDR3 DNA sequence: TGTGCCAGTAGTGACAGCCTAGCCAAAAACATTCAGTACTTC. Amino acids: CASSDSLAKNIQYF.

The chain combines TRBV5-4 with TRBJ2-1, with 10 positions matching TRBD2. The CDR3 extends over 14 amino acids. Trimming at V came to 4 bases and at J to 5 bases, leaving 3 bases not matched to a gene. The germline CDR1 and CDR2 sequences are SGHNT and YYREEE (reference sequence). CDR3 protein: CASSGLAGDNEQFF. CDR3 nucleotides: TGTGCCAGCAGCGGGCTAGCGGGGGACAATGAGCAGTTCTTC.

V usage is TRBV2 and J usage is TRBJ2-5; D unclear. CDR3 length: 14 residues. V dropped 7 bases and J dropped 2 bases, with 14 bases sitting between them. Germline V gives CDR1 SNHLY, CDR2 FYNNEI. As DNA, the CDR3 is TGTGCCAGCAAGAACCGGCAGGCTCAAGAGACCCAGTACTTC. Its protein product is CASKNRQAQETQYF.

This rearrangement joins TRBV5-6 to TRBJ1-1; D not certain. In germline, CDR1 is SGHDT, CDR2 YYEEEE. The CDR3 contains 14 residues. V was trimmed by 1 base and J by 4 bases, leaving 11 bases between them. The DNA of the CDR3 is TGTGCCAGCAGCTTGTACGGGTGGTCCACTGAAGCTTTCTTT. This translates into CASSLYGWSTEAFF.

This rearrangement joins TRBV27 to TRBJ1-1; D gene unclear. This CDR3 is 15 amino acids long. CDR1 and CDR2 from the germline V gene are MNHEY and SMNVEV (reference sequence). The germline V and J ends were trimmed by 2 bases and 6 bases, with 16 bases remaining between them. The CDR3 sequence is CASSLSPRGSPEAFF. CDR3 nucleotides: TGTGCCAGCAGTTTAAGCCCTCGAGGGTCCCCTGAAGCTTTCTTT.

This chain uses TRBV7-8 with TRBJ1-3; no firm D call. CDR3 size: 14 residues. Germline-derived CDR1 and CDR2 are SGHVS and FQNEAQ. Trimming removed 4 bases from V and 3 bases from J, with 10 bases in between. CDR3 in amino acids: CASSSELSGNTIYF. The CDR3 coding sequence is TGTGCCAGCAGCTCAGAATTAAGTGGAAACACCATATATTTT.

J is TRBJ2-1 and V is TRBV10-3; 11 bases are a match to TRBD2. From germline, CDR1 is ENHRY and CDR2 SYGVKD. The CDR3 is 17 residues long. The junction had 5 bases not matched to a gene; V was cut back by 3 bases and J by 1 base. The CDR3 bases are TGTGCCATCAGTGACCCCACTAGCGGGAGTTCCTACAATGAGCAGTTCTTC. Translated, it gives CAISDPTSGSSYNEQFF.

The rearrangement uses TRBV19 and TRBJ1-5; 7 nucleotides align to TRBD1. The CDR3 has 14 amino acids. Unmatched junction bases numbered 4, after V lost 3 bases and J lost 5 bases. CDR1 and CDR2 from the germline V gene are LNHDA and SQIVND (reference sequence). CDR3 coding DNA: TGTGCCAGTAGTATTACAGGGGCGGATCAGCCCCAGCATTTT. Translation: CASSITGADQPQHF.

The chain carries TRBV11-3 and TRBJ2-3, with D hard to call. Germline-derived CDR1 and CDR2 are SGHNT and YENEEA. Trimming took off 3 bases at V and 1 base at J, with 8 bases between the two ends. The CDR3 extends over 14 amino acids. In DNA, the CDR3 is TGTGCCAGCAGCTTCGGCCAGGGCACAGATACGCAGTATTTT. Residues: CASSFGQGTDTQYF.

This sequence joins TRBV9 and TRBJ1-1, with 8 bases matching TRBD1. The ends lost 3 bases at V and 4 bases at J; junction bases unmatched: 5. Germline assignment: CDR1 SGDLS and CDR2 YYNGEE. The CDR3 extends over 14 amino acids. The CDR3 DNA is TGTGCCAGCAGCGCCCAGGGGGCCAGCACTGAAGCTTTCTTT. Its protein product is CASSAQGASTEAFF.

The V and J genes are TRBV5-1 and TRBJ1-2, with D possibly being TRBD1 (5 bases). Germline loops: CDR1 SGHRS, CDR2 YFSETQ. There are 14 residues in the CDR3. V was clipped by 4 bases and J by 1 base, with 11 bases between them. CDR3 region: CASSEAGGNYGYTF. For the CDR3, the DNA is TGCGCCAGCAGCGAGGCGGGGGGTAACTATGGCTACACCTTC.

The V call is TRBV28, the J call TRBJ2-7; 10 positions agree with TRBD1. V trimming: 6 bases; J trimming: 7 bases; junction bases outside the gene matches: 6. CDR1 is MDHEN and CDR2 is SYDVKM in the germline V gene. CDR3 length: 13 amino acids. The CDR3 here is CASRRQGAREQYF. CDR3 nucleotides: TGTGCCAGCAGACGACAGGGGGCGAGAGAGCAGTACTTC. Using reference TRBV28 and TRBJ2-7 for the parts outside the CDR3, the full variable domain is DVKVTQSSRYLVKRTGEKVFLECVQDMDHENMFWYRQDPGLGLRLIYFSYDVKMKEKGDIPEGYSVSREKKERFSLILESASTNQTSMYLCASRRQGAREQYFGPGTRLTVT.

This clone was seen once. J is TRBJ1-4 and V is TRBV5-6; D gene ambiguous. The CDR3 contains 15 residues. Per the germline V gene, CDR1 is SGHDT and CDR2 is YYEEEE. Trimming took off 4 bases at V and 1 base at J, with 11 bases between the two ends. This CDR3 reads CASSLAIRTNEKLFF. Here the CDR3 DNA reads TGTGCCAGCAGCCTGGCGATACGAACTAATGAAAAACTGTTTTTT.

V gene TRBV5-1 combines with J gene TRBJ2-2; D gene ambiguous. The germline V gene has CDR1 SGHRS and CDR2 YFSETQ. Trimming removed 5 bases at V and 0 bases at J, with 8 bases between. The CDR3 contains 14 residues. CDR3 protein: CASRMTANTGELFF. CDR3 DNA sequence: TGCGCCAGCAGAATGACTGCGAACACCGGGGAGCTGTTTTTT.

The chain couples TRBV6-5 to TRBJ1-1, with 7 bases that match TRBD1. J gave up 6 bases and V 8 bases, and 9 bases lay outside the gene matches. Germline CDR1 reads MNHEY; CDR2 reads SVGAGI. The CDR3 runs to 13 residues. The CDR3 sequence is CASPTGIVPEAFF. In nucleotides, the CDR3 is TGTGCCAGCCCGACAGGGATAGTTCCTGAAGCTTTCTTT.

The chain carries TRBV30 and TRBJ2-2; weak D call: TRBD2 (6 bases). Trimming stripped 6 bases from V and 5 bases from J, with 16 bases between. The CDR3 spans 14 residues. The germline gives CDR1 GTSNPN, CDR2 SVGIG (reference sequence). CDR3 nucleotide sequence: TGTGCCTGTAGGGAGGAGGGGTGGACCGGGGAGCTGTTTTTT. Amino acid sequence: CACREEGWTGELFF.

The V gene is TRBV28, the J gene TRBJ1-5; D unresolved. This CDR3 is built from 11 residues. Germline CDR1 MDHEN, CDR2 SYDVKM. Trimming removed 11 bases from V and 5 bases from J, with 10 bases in between. The DNA of the CDR3 is TGTGCCTCTATGAGGCATCAGCCCCAGCATTTT. Protein sequence: CASMRHQPQHF.